These 27 T cell receptor beta chains share one sample of origin, sequenced in a study of blood T cell repertoires in COVID-19. Sequencing used immunoSEQ multiplex PCR; TCRdb keeps in-frame clones, though not all of them. This table has 72,000 or so clones, 80% appearing once. Sequencing used peripheral blood. The source of these receptors is a man in his sixties or seventies who had recovered from COVID-19.

This rearrangement joins TRBV10-1 to TRBJ1-2; no clear D gene. Germline CDR1 reads WNHNN; CDR2 reads SYGVQD (reference sequence). The CDR3 contains 15 residues. The ends were cut back, 5 bases at V and 7 bases at J, with 20 bases in the middle. CDR3 sequence reads: CASSKVFRKTIGYTF. In nucleotides, the CDR3 is TGCGCCAGCAGTAAAGTATTCCGAAAAACAATTGGCTACACCTTC.

The chain carries TRBV15 and TRBJ1-3; D call uncertain. CDR3 length: 16 residues. Germline CDR1 and CDR2: LNHNV and YYDKDF (reference sequence). The V gene lost 1 base and the J gene lost 7 bases, with 17 bases spanning the gap. The CDR3 nucleotides are TGTGCCACCAGCAGAGGTGGTGAGACCTTCGGGAACACCATATATTTT. Encoded protein: CATSRGGETFGNTIYF.

The rearrangement joins TRBV24-1 to TRBJ2-1, with 10 bases aligning to TRBD1. Trimming removed 2 bases from V and 7 bases from J; junction bases left unmatched: 7. The germline gives CDR1 KGHDR, CDR2 SFDVKD. CDR3 length: 16 residues. CDR3 sequence: CATSDSPGQGTNEQFF. The CDR3 coding sequence is TGTGCCACCAGTGATTCCCCGGGACAGGGGACGAATGAGCAGTTCTTC.

The genes are TRBV7-2 and TRBJ1-1; no definite D call. CDR1 and CDR2 from the germline V gene are SGHTA and FQGNSA. This CDR3 region has 13 residues. V was trimmed by 5 bases and J by 3 bases, leaving 10 bases between them. CDR3 sequence reads: CASSRQEDTEAFF. Here the CDR3 DNA reads TGTGCCAGCAGCCGGCAGGAGGACACTGAAGCTTTCTTT.

Written as DNA, the CDR3 is TGTGCCAGCTCACCCCTGGCTCCAGGGGTCTTCTTGGGGCAGTACTTC. It encodes CASSPLAPGVFLGQYF. V usage is TRBV18 and J usage is TRBJ2-7, with D possibly TRBD1 on 6 matching bases. V lost 3 bases and J 9 bases, leaving 24 bases between the germline ends. CDR1 is KGHSH, CDR2 LQKENI, per germline. This CDR3 has 16 residues.

The chain is built from TRBV30 and TRBJ1-6, with no clear D. Trimming cost V 2 bases and J 0 bases, with 2 bases left between them. The germline V gene has CDR1 GTSNPN and CDR2 SVGIG (reference sequence). The CDR3 is 13 amino acids. CDR3 sequence reads: CAWSRSYNSPLHF. The CDR3 bases are TGTGCCTGGAGTCGCTCCTATAATTCACCCCTCCACTTT.

This clone has just one count. This chain connects TRBV5-1 to TRBJ2-5; D may be TRBD1 (5 bases). V was clipped by 5 bases and J by 1 base, with 9 bases between them. In germline, CDR1 is SGHRS, CDR2 YFSETQ. CDR3 length: 13 residues. The CDR3 nucleotides read TGCGCCAGCAGTCCAGGGTCCCAAGAGACCCAGTACTTC. Its protein product is CASSPGSQETQYF.

The gene calls are TRBV18 and TRBJ1-1; weak D call: TRBD1 (5 bases). V was cut by 1 base and J by 3 bases, with 24 bases left in between. CDR1 KGHSH and CDR2 LQKENI come from the germline V gene. The CDR3 totals 19 residues. The CDR3 loop reads CASSPLPLLGGEWDTEAFF. The CDR3 region has the DNA TGTGCCAGCTCACCACTCCCTCTGTTGGGGGGGGAGTGGGACACTGAAGCTTTCTTT.

The genes are TRBV14 and TRBJ1-6, with D uncertain. The CDR3 contains 15 residues. Looked up from germline, CDR1 is SGHDN and CDR2 is FVKESK. The germline V and J ends were trimmed by 1 base and 10 bases, with 14 bases remaining between them. The CDR3: CASSQGWALGSPLHF. In DNA, the CDR3 is TGTGCCAGCAGCCAAGGGTGGGCCCTCGGATCACCCCTCCACTTT.

On this clone itself: The sample has other DNA sequences that encode this CDR3 too. V usage is TRBV30 and J usage is TRBJ2-1; weak D call: TRBD2 (5 bases). Trimming stripped 0 bases from V and 7 bases from J, with 7 bases between. This CDR3 spans 12 amino acids. Germline V gene data show CDR1 as GTSNPN and CDR2 as SVGIG (reference sequence). In nucleotides, the CDR3 is TGTGCCTGGAGTGTAAGGGAGAATGAGCAGTTCTTC. Protein: CAWSVRENEQFF.

CDR3 nucleotide sequence: TGCGCCAGCAGCTCAATGACTAGTTCGGCCTACGAGCAGTACTTC. It specifies CASSSMTSSAYEQYF. The gene calls are TRBV5-1 and TRBJ2-7, with D possibly TRBD2 on 6 matching bases. CDR3 length equals 15 residues. Germline V gene sequence: CDR1 SGHRS, CDR2 YFSETQ. Trimming cost V 3 bases and J 2 bases, with 15 bases left between them.

The chain joins TRBV28 to TRBJ1-4; no definite D call. The ends were cut back, 3 bases at V and 0 bases at J, with 11 bases in the middle. Germline CDR1 is MDHEN and CDR2 is SYDVKM. The CDR3 spans 16 residues. Written as DNA, the CDR3 is TGTGCCAGCAGTTTGGAGGGAGGGTCAACTAATGAAAAACTGTTTTTT. Amino acid sequence: CASSLEGGSTNEKLFF.

This clone was seen only a few times. The chain joins TRBV11-3 to TRBJ2-7; TRBD1 aligns across 8 bases. The CDR3 sequence is 15 residues long. V was pared by 0 bases and J by 2 bases, with 3 bases of the junction left unmatched. The germline gives CDR1 SGHNT, CDR2 YENEEA. CDR3 nucleotide sequence: TGTGCCAGCAGCTTAGAGGACAGGGACACCTACGAGCAGTACTTC. This gives the protein CASSLEDRDTYEQYF.

This sequence joins TRBV19 and TRBJ1-1; TRBD1 aligns across 7 bases. The germline CDR1 and CDR2 sequences are LNHDA and SQIVND (reference sequence). Unmatched junction bases numbered 5, after V lost 2 bases and J lost 2 bases. The CDR3 sequence is 15 residues long. In DNA form, the CDR3 reads TGTGCCAGTAGTATACGGAGGGGGCTTAACACTGAAGCTTTCTTT. It specifies CASSIRRGLNTEAFF. The full variable domain, completed using reference TRBV19 and TRBJ1-1, is DGGITQSPKYLFRKEGQNVTLSCEQNLNHDAMYWYRQDPGQGLRLIYYSQIVNDFQKGDIAEGYSVSREKKESFPLTVTSAQKNPTAFYLCASSIRRGLNTEAFFGQGTRLTVV.

The genes are TRBV6-6 and TRBJ1-2; 8 nucleotides align to TRBD1. Germline V gene data show CDR1 as MNHNY and CDR2 as SVGAGI (reference sequence). Trimming cost V 5 bases and J 8 bases; bases outside gene matches: 7. CDR3 length: 13 residues. This CDR3 is CASSPGTGSGYTF. The CDR3 DNA follows: TGTGCCAGCAGTCCCGGGACAGGTAGCGGCTACACCTTC.

This chain joins TRBV28 and TRBJ1-1; 7 bases are a match to TRBD1. There are 14 residues in the CDR3. Germline V gives CDR1 MDHEN, CDR2 SYDVKM. Trimming took 6 bases from V and 1 from J; bases not matched to a gene: 5. For the CDR3, the DNA is TGTGCCAGCAGCCCAGGACAGGCGAACACTGAAGCTTTCTTT. This translates into CASSPGQANTEAFF.

CDR3 residues: CASSTGGVGNEKLFF. Here the CDR3 DNA reads TGTGCCAGTAGCACAGGGGGCGTCGGTAATGAAAAACTGTTTTTT. This sequence joins TRBV19 and TRBJ1-4, with TRBD1 matching 9 bases. Germline trimming cut 6 bases from V and 4 bases from J; bases unmatched to any gene: 6. Germline CDR1 is LNHDA and CDR2 is SQIVND (reference sequence). The CDR3 runs 15 residues.

This chain connects TRBV9 to TRBJ2-7; TRBD2 agrees at 7 bases. CDR1 and CDR2 from the germline V gene are SGDLS and YYNGEE. J gave up 0 bases and V 3 bases, and 3 bases lay outside the gene matches. The length of the CDR3 is 14 residues. The CDR3 is CASSEGLGSYEQYF. The CDR3 DNA reads TGTGCCAGCAGCGAAGGACTAGGCTCCTACGAGCAGTACTTC.

The rearrangement joins TRBV11-3 to TRBJ2-5, with TRBD1 matching 9 bases. Per germline, CDR1 SGHNT and CDR2 YENEEA. This CDR3 is built from 15 residues. V shed 6 bases, J shed 5 bases, and the junction held 10 bases outside the gene matches. The chain's CDR3 is CASRRGQGSGETQYF. CDR3 in DNA: TGTGCCAGCAGACGCGGACAGGGGTCGGGGGAGACCCAGTACTTC.

The table lists this clone with a count of one. V usage is TRBV9 and J usage is TRBJ2-1, with 13 bases identical to TRBD2. CDR1 and CDR2 from the germline V gene are SGDLS and YYNGEE. V gave up 5 bases and J gave up 8 bases; unmatched junction bases: 4. The CDR3 totals 14 residues. Here the CDR3 DNA reads TGTGCCAGCAGTGGACTAGCGGGAGATGATGAGCAGTTCTTC. Translation gives CASSGLAGDDEQFF.

The chain links TRBV14 to TRBJ2-7, with TRBD2 matching 9 bases. V dropped 1 base and J dropped 0; count of bases not matched to a gene: 13. Germline loops: CDR1 SGHDN, CDR2 FVKESK. The CDR3 covers 19 residues. The CDR3 here is CASSQARLGSGGSSYEQYF. The CDR3 DNA follows: TGTGCCAGCAGCCAAGCCCGCCTGGGGAGCGGGGGGTCCTCCTACGAGCAGTACTTC.

The chain couples TRBV6-5 to TRBJ2-2; 9 positions match TRBD1. Germline V gives CDR1 MNHEY, CDR2 SVGAGI. The CDR3 contains 14 residues. Unmatched junction bases numbered 2, after V lost 0 bases and J lost 9 bases. For the CDR3, the DNA is TGTGCCAGCAGTTACTCGGGACAGGGATGGGAGCTGTTTTTT. It codes for CASSYSGQGWELFF.

V is TRBV2 and J is TRBJ1-2, with D possibly matching TRBD1 (5 bases). The length of the CDR3 is 13 residues. The V gene lost 8 bases and the J gene lost 8 bases, with 18 bases spanning the gap. Germline CDR1 is SNHLY and CDR2 is FYNNEI. The CDR3 region is CASYTEGLRGYTF. In DNA, the CDR3 is TGTGCCAGCTATACAGAGGGACTACGGGGCTACACCTTC.

The chain links TRBV4-3 to TRBJ2-1, with D possibly being TRBD1 (6 bases). Trimming cost V 4 bases and J 7 bases, with 11 bases left between them. CDR1 is LGHNA and CDR2 is YSLEER in the germline V gene. The CDR3 spans 13 residues. The CDR3 DNA reads as TGCGCCAGCAGCCCCCAACAGGGAAATGAGCAGTTCTTC. Amino acids: CASSPQQGNEQFF.

This chain joins TRBV27 and TRBJ1-6; maybe TRBD1 (5 bases). The germline CDR1 and CDR2 sequences are MNHEY and SMNVEV (reference sequence). Trimming pared 0 bases from V and 16 bases from J, leaving 13 bases between. CDR3 size: 13 residues. CDR3 region: CASSLSGEGSLHF. DNA of the CDR3: TGTGCCAGCAGTTTATCGGGGGAGGGATCTCTCCACTTT.

This chain uses TRBV19 with TRBJ2-7; a weak D match, TRBD1 (5 bases). V was cut by 6 bases and J by 6 bases, with 18 bases left in between. The CDR3 consists of 14 residues. Germline-derived CDR1 and CDR2 are LNHDA and SQIVND (reference sequence). CDR3 sequence: CASSARRDPGEQYF. CDR3 nucleotides: TGTGCCAGTAGCGCCCGCAGGGATCCGGGCGAGCAGTACTTC.

This clone was observed at least ten times. The chain is built from TRBV12-3 or TRBV12-4 and TRBJ1-1; D perhaps matches TRBD1 (5 bases). Trimming removed 8 bases at V and 1 base at J, with 11 bases between. CDR3 length equals 13 residues. The CDR3 DNA follows: TGTGCCAGCGCGGACACGGAGAACACTGAAGCTTTCTTT. Translating gives CASADTENTEAFF.